This T cell receptor beta chain was sequenced in a study of cytomegalovirus exposure and HLA in healthy donors. PCR employed 60 Vbeta and 13 Jbeta primers. Method: immunoSEQ multiplex PCR; TCRdb's copy keeps in-frame clones and lacks some. The sample has 90,000 to 95,000 clones; roughly 80% are singletons. About this clone: Its matching antigen is unknown.

Germline CDR1 is MDHEN and CDR2 is SYDVKM. V dropped 0 bases and J dropped 7 bases, with 22 bases sitting between them. This CDR3 has 18 amino acids. General study findings and limits: Segments of the TCR beta V type were, in most cases, productive about 87% or about 30% of the time in an earlier analysis. Cytomegalovirus status was reportedly diagnosed by the classifier with high specificity and sensitivity. Despite most TCR sequences being rare, some public TCRs occurred in many donors. In a later analysis, most CMV-associated TCR beta chains appeared HLA-restricted.

The origin of this receptor is a girl between 2 and 10 years old in good health and CMV-seropositive. The chain employs TRBV28 and TRBJ2-1; TRBD2 is a possible D gene (5 bases). The sample was PBMCs. CDR3 nucleotides: TGTGCCAGCAGTTTATGGTGGGTGAGAGGGAAATCCGTAAATGAGCAGTTCTTC. Its translation is CASSLWWVRGKSVNEQFF.